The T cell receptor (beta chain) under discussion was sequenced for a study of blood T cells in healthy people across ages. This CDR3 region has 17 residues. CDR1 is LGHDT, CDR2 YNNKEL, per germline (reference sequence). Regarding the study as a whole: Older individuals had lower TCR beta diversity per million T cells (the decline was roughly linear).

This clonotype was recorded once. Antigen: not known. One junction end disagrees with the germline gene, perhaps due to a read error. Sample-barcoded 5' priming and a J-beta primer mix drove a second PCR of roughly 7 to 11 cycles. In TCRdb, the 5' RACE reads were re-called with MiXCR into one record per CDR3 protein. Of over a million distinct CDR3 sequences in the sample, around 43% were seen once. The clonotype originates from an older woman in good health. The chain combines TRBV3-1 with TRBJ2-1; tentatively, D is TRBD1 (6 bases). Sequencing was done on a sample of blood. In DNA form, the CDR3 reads TGTGCCAGCAGCCAAGCCGCGTCCGAGCCGAGGGACAATAAGCAGTTCTTC. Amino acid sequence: CASSQAASEPRDNKQFF.